A selection of T cell receptor beta chains follows, all from one sample in a study of T cells in Graves' hyperthyroidism and ophthalmopathy. TCRdb reprocessed the multiplex PCR reads via MiXCR and lists one record per CDR3 protein. The table records roughly 240,000 distinct CDR3 sequences, less than 20% of them present only once. What was sequenced was blood. The receptors come from a woman aged 18-29 years with Graves' ophthalmopathy. Each CDR3 is given with its conserved first and last residue. A D gene is named only where the DNA matches it firmly. Clone size, where shown, is once, few, many, or a class for clones that have expanded.

>-|TRBJ1-1|TRBV9|-
CASSPFTGTEAFF
TGTGCCAGCAGCCCTTTTACAGGGACTGAAGCTTTCTTT
>-|TRBJ1-3|TRBV16|many
CASSQSGRSGNTIYF
TGTGCCAGCAGCCAATCGGGTCGCTCTGGAAACACCATATATTTT
>-|TRBJ2-2|TRBV10-2|many
CAGARGGPNTGELFF
TGCGCCGGCGCTCGTGGGGGGCCAAACACCGGGGAGCTGTTTTTT
>-|TRBJ1-2|TRBV6-1|many
CASSETGNYGYTF
TGTGCCAGCAGTGAAACGGGAAACTATGGCTACACCTTC
>-|TRBJ2-1|TRBV28|many
CASSWTPGRDEQFF
TGTGCCAGCAGTTGGACCCCAGGCAGGGATGAGCAGTTCTTC
>-|TRBJ1-1|TRBV28|many
CASGIPEYTEAFF
TGTGCCAGTGGGATACCCGAATACACTGAAGCTTTCTTT
>TRBD2|TRBJ2-3|TRBV9|many
CASSENLAGGPDTQYF
TGTGCCAGCAGCGAAAACCTAGCGGGAGGGCCAGATACGCAGTATTTT
>-|TRBJ1-1|TRBV20-1|many
CSADPEKTQDTEAFF
TGCAGTGCCGACCCCGAAAAAACCCAGGACACTGAAGCTTTCTTT
>TRBD1|TRBJ2-1|TRBV7-9|many
CASSVDRENNEQFF
TGTGCCAGCAGCGTGGACAGGGAAAACAATGAGCAGTTCTTC
>-|TRBJ2-2|TRBV7-6|-
CASSLTATSTGELFF
TGTGCCAGCAGCTTAACAGCTACTTCCACCGGGGAGCTGTTTTTT
>-|TRBJ1-1|TRBV30|many
CAWSNQKGSAEAFF
TGTGCCTGGAGCAACCAAAAGGGGAGCGCTGAAGCTTTCTTT
>-|TRBJ2-1|TRBV2|many
CASSEGILGEQFF
TGTGCCAGCAGTGAAGGGATACTGGGTGAGCAGTTCTTC
>TRBD2|TRBJ2-7|TRBV7-2|-
CASSLVREVPTDTQYF
TGTGCCAGCAGCTTAGTACGGGAGGTTCCCACAGATACGCAGTACTTC
>TRBD1|TRBJ1-2|TRBV5-1|-
CASSHRDRTTNYGYTF
TGCGCCAGCAGCCATAGGGACAGGACTACTAACTATGGCTACACCTTC
>-|TRBJ1-1|TRBV20-1|many
CSARDLPGRMNTEAFF
TGCAGTGCTAGAGATCTGCCGGGGAGGATGAACACTGAAGCTTTCTTT
>-|TRBJ2-3|TRBV12-3/TRBV12-4|many
CASTTGWGGAQSGLGTDTQYF
TGTGCCAGCACCACAGGTTGGGGGGGGGCGCAATCGGGATTGGGCACAGATACGCAGTATTTT
>TRBD2|TRBJ2-1|TRBV7-9|once
CASSSPSGRPSYNEQFF
TGTGCCAGCAGCTCTCCTAGCGGGAGGCCCTCCTACAATGAGCAGTTCTTC
>-|TRBJ2-7|TRBV11-2|many
CASSSEAGRYEQYF
TGTGCCAGCAGCTCGGAGGCAGGTCGCTACGAGCAGTACTTC
>TRBD2|TRBJ2-1|TRBV6-2/TRBV6-3|-
CASSYSGGAYEQFF
TGTGCCAGCAGTTATAGCGGGGGGGCTTATGAGCAGTTCTTC
>-|TRBJ2-1|TRBV9|many
CASSVGDFSSYNEQFF
TGTGCCAGCAGCGTAGGCGACTTCAGCTCCTACAATGAGCAGTTCTTC
>-|TRBJ1-3|TRBV9|many
CASSGQRVHSGNTIYF
TGTGCCAGCAGCGGACAGCGCGTCCACTCTGGAAACACCATATATTTT
>TRBD1|TRBJ2-5|TRBV27|many
CASSFYRGETQYF
TGTGCCAGCAGTTTTTACAGGGGAGAGACCCAGTACTTC
>-|TRBJ2-2|TRBV3-1|many
CASSQPPWASFQANTGELFF
TGTGCCAGCAGCCAGCCTCCCTGGGCCAGCTTTCAAGCGAACACCGGGGAGCTGTTTTTT
>TRBD2|TRBJ2-5|TRBV2|few
CASRRPSGGLETQYF
TGTGCCAGCAGACGGCCAAGCGGGGGGCTAGAGACCCAGTACTTC
>-|TRBJ2-7|TRBV27|many
CASSLTGGAGEQYF
TGTGCCAGCAGTTTAACCGGGGGAGCAGGCGAGCAGTACTTC
>TRBD2|TRBJ2-7|TRBV10-3|-
CAISESMLAGPYEQYF
TGTGCCATCAGTGAGTCCATGCTAGCGGGGCCTTACGAGCAGTACTTC
>TRBD2|TRBJ2-7|TRBV9|-
CARSNRGGSYEQYF
TGTGCCAGAAGCAACCGCGGGGGGTCCTACGAGCAGTACTTC
>-|TRBJ2-7|TRBV4-1|few
CASSQGPSQGIVYEQYF
TGCGCCAGCAGCCAAGGACCATCTCAGGGAATAGTCTACGAGCAGTACTTC
>-|TRBJ1-1|TRBV12-5|many
CASGVTEAFF
TGTGCTAGTGGGGTCACTGAAGCTTTCTTT
>-|TRBJ1-1|TRBV12-3/TRBV12-4|many
CASMWLMNTEAFF
TGTGCCAGCATGTGGCTCATGAACACTGAAGCTTTCTTT
>TRBD2|TRBJ2-1|TRBV6-1|many
CASRMTSGSAYNEQFF
TGTGCCAGCAGAATGACTAGCGGCTCGGCCTACAATGAGCAGTTCTTC
>-|TRBJ2-2|TRBV6-2/TRBV6-3|many
CASSYSDGQPFPVELFF
TGTGCCAGCAGTTACTCGGACGGACAGCCGTTTCCCGTGGAGCTGTTTTTT
>TRBD2|TRBJ2-7|TRBV28|-
CASNPTVRTSGRVYEQYF
TGTGCCAGCAACCCAACGGTGAGGACTAGCGGGAGGGTCTACGAGCAGTACTTC
>-|TRBJ2-7|TRBV7-2|-
CASSLGFLNEQYF
TGTGCCAGCAGCTTAGGTTTTTTGAACGAGCAGTACTTC
>TRBD2|TRBJ2-7|TRBV20-1|many
CSAPGTSGGRIYEQYF
TGCAGTGCCCCCGGGACTAGCGGAGGGCGAATCTACGAGCAGTACTTC
>TRBD2|TRBJ2-2|TRBV7-9|many
CASSSRLARNTGELFF
TGTGCCAGCAGCTCCCGACTAGCGAGGAACACCGGGGAGCTGTTTTTT
>TRBD1|TRBJ1-2|TRBV20-1|many
CSAGGQAYGYTF
TGCAGTGCAGGGGGACAGGCCTATGGCTACACCTTC
>-|TRBJ1-2|TRBV19|-
CASSPSGRSGYTF
TGTGCCAGTAGTCCTTCAGGGAGAAGTGGCTACACCTTC
>TRBD2|TRBJ2-3|TRBV9|many
CASSVAGVAGLDTQYF
TGTGCCAGCAGCGTAGCGGGAGTAGCGGGGCTGGATACGCAGTATTTT
>-|TRBJ2-1|TRBV9|many
CASSVGTATRYNEQFF
TGTGCCAGCAGCGTAGGGACCGCAACTCGCTACAATGAGCAGTTCTTC
>TRBD2|TRBJ2-5|TRBV6-1|many
CASRPYSGASQETQYF
TGTGCCAGCAGGCCGTATAGCGGGGCTTCCCAAGAGACCCAGTACTTC
>TRBD1|TRBJ1-6|TRBV28|many
CASSTRGLGAYNSPLHF
TGTGCCAGCTCCACCAGGGGGCTTGGGGCCTATAATTCACCCCTCCACTTT